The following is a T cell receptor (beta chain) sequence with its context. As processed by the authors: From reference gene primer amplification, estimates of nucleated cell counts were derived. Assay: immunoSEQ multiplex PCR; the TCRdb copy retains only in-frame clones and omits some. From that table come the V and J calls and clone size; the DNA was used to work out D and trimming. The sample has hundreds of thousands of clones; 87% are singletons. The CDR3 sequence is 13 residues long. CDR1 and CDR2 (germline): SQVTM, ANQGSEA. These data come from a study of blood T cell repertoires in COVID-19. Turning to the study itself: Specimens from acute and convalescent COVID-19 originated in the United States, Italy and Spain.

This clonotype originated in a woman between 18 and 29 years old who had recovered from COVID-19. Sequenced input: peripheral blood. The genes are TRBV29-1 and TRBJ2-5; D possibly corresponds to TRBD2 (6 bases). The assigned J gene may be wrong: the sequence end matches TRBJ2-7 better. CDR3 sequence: CSVGGTSSYEQYF. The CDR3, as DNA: TGCAGCGTTGGGGGGACTTCATCCTACGAGCAGTACTTC.